This T cell receptor beta chain was profiled in a study of CD8 T cells in Susac syndrome. Turning to the study itself: Patients with Susac syndrome were therapy-naive, taking corticosteroids, with some also receiving intravenous immunoglobulin, or taking intravenous immunoglobulin alone at the time their blood was drawn.

Random hexamers were used to reverse transcribe the RNA input (0.5 to 1 ug). TCRdb fed the immunoSEQ multiplex PCR reads into MiXCR, producing one record per CDR3 protein. The sample consists of roughly 200,000 distinct CDR3 sequences, around 94% of them appearing once. The CDR3 contains 16 residues. The germline V gene has CDR1 MGHDK and CDR2 SYGVNS. Trimming cost V 4 bases and J 2 bases, with 14 bases left between them. The clonotype comes from a human donor with Susac syndrome. The chain carries TRBV25-1 and TRBJ2-2, with D maybe TRBD2 (6 bases). Sequencing used CD4+ T cells from PBMCs. CDR3: CASSGERDSNTGELFF. For the CDR3, the DNA is TGTGCCAGCAGTGGAGAACGGGACTCAAACACCGGGGAGCTGTTTTTT.